The 26 T cell receptor beta chains given below trace back to one sample, sequenced in a study of memory CD4+ T cells and cytomegalovirus serostatus. Profiled with immunoSEQ multiplex PCR; TCRdb holds only in-frame clones, not every one. The sample holds tens of thousands of clones; more than 70% are singletons and the top ten take roughly 2%. Single viable CD3+CD4+CD8-CD45RO+ cells were sorted as the memory CD4+ T cells. The sample comprised memory CD4+ T cells from blood. The source is an adult in good health and CMV-seropositive.

The J gene is TRBJ2-1, the V gene TRBV11-2; 7 bases fit TRBD1. The CDR3 loop spans 13 amino acids. In germline, CDR1 is SGHAT, CDR2 FQNNGV. V shed 5 bases and J 8 bases; nucleotides not matched to a gene: 6. The CDR3 DNA follows: TGTGCCAGCAGCGCCGACAGGGCAGATGAGCAGTTCTTC. This translates into CASSADRADEQFF.

This clone was seen a handful of times. This sample includes further DNA sequences coding for the same CDR3. The CDR3 here is CASSSGNQPQHF. CDR3 sequence (DNA): TGTGCCAGCAGCTCTGGTAATCAGCCCCAGCATTTT. The chain has TRBV28 and TRBJ1-5; no clear D gene. Trimming removed 6 bases from V and 4 bases from J, with 7 bases in between. This CDR3 contains 12 residues. The V gene's germline CDR1 is MDHEN and CDR2 SYDVKM.

The V gene is TRBV7-9, the J gene TRBJ1-2; D is perhaps TRBD1 (6 bases). CDR1 SEHNR and CDR2 FQNEAQ come from the germline V gene (reference sequence). This CDR3 is 14 amino acids long. Trimming removed 3 bases from V and 5 bases from J, with 13 bases in between. The CDR3 reads CASSFSGQGYGYTF. The CDR3, as DNA: TGTGCCAGCAGCTTCTCGGGGCAGGGGTATGGCTACACCTTC.

This clone was observed a few times. The rearrangement uses TRBV11-2 and TRBJ1-2, with TRBD1 as a possible D gene (6 bases). CDR1 is SGHAT and CDR2 is FQNNGV in the germline V gene. The length of the CDR3 is 15 residues. The V gene lost 1 base and the J gene lost 6 bases, with 15 bases spanning the gap. CDR3 nucleotides: TGTGCCAGCAGCTTAGTACAGGGTAGAGGCGATGGCTACACCTTC. Its translation: CASSLVQGRGDGYTF.

The chain uses TRBV4-1 and TRBJ2-5; weak D call: TRBD2 (6 bases). Germline-derived CDR1 and CDR2 are MGHRA and YSYEKL. CDR3 size: 14 residues. Between the trimmed V and J ends, which lost 2 bases and 7 bases, there was a span of 14 bases. CDR3: CASSQWGSGVTQYF. CDR3 bases: TGCGCCAGCAGCCAATGGGGCTCGGGGGTGACCCAGTACTTC.

This sequence joins TRBV6-5 and TRBJ1-2, with D tentatively TRBD1 (5 bases). The CDR3 is 14 residues long. V dropped 2 bases and J dropped 5 bases, with 12 bases sitting between them. Germline CDR1 MNHEY, CDR2 SVGAGI. The CDR3 here is CASSYVGTSYGYTF. In DNA form, the CDR3 reads TGTGCCAGCAGTTACGTCGGGACGAGTTATGGCTACACCTTC.

The chain links TRBV6-6 to TRBJ2-4, with D tentatively TRBD1 (5 bases). The germline gives CDR1 MNHNY, CDR2 SVGAGI (reference sequence). The CDR3 covers 15 residues. V lost 6 bases and J lost 3, with 15 bases in between. The chain's CDR3 is CASSSHEQGKNIQYF. The DNA of the CDR3 is TGTGCCAGCAGCAGCCATGAGCAGGGCAAAAACATTCAGTACTTC.

The chain is built from TRBV19 and TRBJ1-1; the match to TRBD1 covers 10 bases. The ends lost 6 bases at V and 6 bases at J; junction bases unmatched: 22. Germline loops: CDR1 LNHDA, CDR2 SQIVND (reference sequence). This CDR3 contains 19 residues. In DNA form, the CDR3 reads TGTGCCAGTAGGAATAGCAACCGGGACAGGGGCCTTCCGACCCCTGAAGCTTTCTTT. It is translated as CASRNSNRDRGLPTPEAFF.

This CDR3 reads CASRTDRSLNQPQHF. The CDR3 DNA reads as TGTGCCAGCAGGACCGACAGGAGCCTAAATCAGCCCCAGCATTTT. The chain is built from TRBV6-1 and TRBJ1-5, with TRBD1 as a possible D gene (6 bases). The CDR3 is 15 amino acids. Germline V gene lookup returns CDR1 MNHNS and CDR2 SASEGT. Trimming took off 6 bases at V and 4 bases at J, with 16 bases between the two ends.

This clone is a singleton in its sample. V usage is TRBV7-3 and J usage is TRBJ2-3; 9 positions match TRBD2. V trimming: 2 bases; J trimming: 3 bases; junction bases outside the gene matches: 0. The CDR3 loop spans 14 amino acids. Looked up from germline, CDR1 is SGHTA and CDR2 is FQGTGA. The CDR3 DNA reads TGTGCCAGCAGCTTAGCGGGAGGGACAGATACGCAGTATTTT. The encoded protein is CASSLAGGTDTQYF.

The chain employs TRBV18 and TRBJ1-1, with D maybe TRBD1 (6 bases). V was trimmed by 10 bases and J by 12 bases, leaving 24 bases between them. The CDR3 runs to 13 residues. The germline V gene encodes CDR1 KGHSH and CDR2 LQKENI. The DNA for the CDR3 is TGTGCCACCACAACGGGGGGGCTCAGTCCCACTTTCTTT. Translated: CATTTGGLSPTFF. The full variable domain, in which reference TRBV18 and TRBJ1-1 provide the parts outside the CDR3, is NAGVMQNPRHLVRRRGQEARLRCSPMKGHSHVYWYRQLPEEGLKFMVYLQKENIIDESGMPKERFSAEFPKEGPSILRIQQVVRGDSAAYFCATTTGGLSPTFFGQGTRLTVV.

The chain joins TRBV2 to TRBJ1-5; 8 nucleotides match TRBD1. This CDR3 spans 13 amino acids. Trimming removed 3 bases from V and 7 bases from J; junction bases left unmatched: 2. CDR1 and CDR2 (germline): SNHLY, FYNNEI. CDR3 sequence: CASSENRGQPQHF. Written as DNA, the CDR3 is TGTGCCAGCAGTGAGAACAGGGGGCAGCCCCAGCATTTT.

CDR3 sequence: CASSLLLVSTDTQYF. The CDR3 nucleotides are TGTGCCAGCAGCTTACTCCTAGTTAGCACAGATACGCAGTATTTT. V is TRBV7-9 and J is TRBJ2-3; D is unresolved. CDR1 is SEHNR and CDR2 is FQNEAQ in the germline V gene (reference sequence). The V end lost 2 bases, the J end lost 0 bases, and 9 bases lay between the germline ends. This CDR3 has 15 residues.

The chain couples TRBV5-1 to TRBJ1-1; D not certain. CDR3 length: 15 amino acids. Germline CDR1 SGHRS, CDR2 YFSETQ. V gave up 1 base and J gave up 2 bases, with 12 bases separating them. CDR3 DNA: TGCGCCAGCAGCTTGTCAACCGCAGAAAACACTGAAGCTTTCTTT. Translation gives CASSLSTAENTEAFF.

The rearrangement uses TRBV9 and TRBJ2-7; D perhaps matches TRBD2 (6 bases). The germline gives CDR1 SGDLS, CDR2 YYNGEE. The CDR3 length is 16 residues. V gave up 0 bases and J gave up 2 bases, with 15 bases separating them. CDR3 sequence reads: CASSVGAGTPAYEQYF. The CDR3 coding sequence is TGTGCCAGCAGCGTAGGGGCGGGGACTCCGGCCTACGAGCAGTACTTC.

Only one count was recorded for this clone. Other nucleotide sequences in the sample specify the same CDR3. This chain uses TRBV11-2 with TRBJ2-7; no reliable D call. From germline, CDR1 is SGHAT and CDR2 FQNNGV. This CDR3 is 12 amino acids long. Trimming removed 2 bases at V and 4 bases at J, with 6 bases between. CDR3: CASSLRGYEQYF. In nucleotides, the CDR3 is TGTGCCAGCAGCTTAAGAGGTTACGAGCAGTACTTC.

This rearrangement joins TRBV11-3 to TRBJ2-3; 7 nucleotides match TRBD2. V shed 3 bases and J 6 bases; nucleotides not matched to a gene: 3. From germline, CDR1 is SGHNT and CDR2 YENEEA. The CDR3 is 13 residues long. This CDR3 reads CASSLMGGDTQYF. The CDR3 DNA reads TGTGCCAGCAGCTTGATGGGGGGGGATACGCAGTATTTT.

This sequence joins TRBV2 and TRBJ2-3; D tentatively reads TRBD1 or TRBD2 (5 bases each). The germline V gene encodes CDR1 SNHLY and CDR2 FYNNEI. V lost 4 bases and J 9 bases, leaving 14 bases between the germline ends. This CDR3 is built from 13 residues. The CDR3 region is CASSVTGQGTQYF. The DNA of the CDR3 is TGTGCCAGCAGTGTAACGGGGCAGGGAACGCAGTATTTT.

The chain uses TRBV5-4 and TRBJ1-2, with D possibly matching TRBD1 (5 bases). This CDR3 has 14 residues. Looked up from germline, CDR1 is SGHNT and CDR2 is YYREEE (reference sequence). The ends were cut back, 3 bases at V and 4 bases at J, with 13 bases in the middle. The chain's CDR3 is CASSSVGQPYGYTF. CDR3 DNA sequence: TGTGCCAGCAGCTCGGTGGGGCAGCCCTATGGCTACACCTTC.

This chain connects TRBV7-2 to TRBJ1-4; weak D call: TRBD1 (6 bases). Per germline, CDR1 SGHTA and CDR2 FQGNSA. The CDR3 contains 15 residues. Trimming shortened V by 3 bases and J by 5 bases, and 13 bases separated the two germline ends. The CDR3 sequence: CASSFRGGTNEKLFF. CDR3 nucleotide sequence: TGTGCCAGCAGCTTCAGGGGCGGAACGAATGAAAAACTGTTTTTT.

The V call is TRBV28, the J call TRBJ2-5; D may match TRBD1 or TRBD2 (6 bases each). V lost 7 bases, J lost 4 bases, and 13 bases lay in between. The CDR3 is 13 residues long. Germline V gene lookup returns CDR1 MDHEN and CDR2 SYDVKM. The CDR3 loop is CASNRRGIETQYF. DNA of the CDR3: TGTGCCAGCAACCGGAGGGGGATAGAGACCCAGTACTTC.

In this sample, this clone turned up once. The V call is TRBV6-5, the J call TRBJ1-2; the D gene is possibly TRBD1 (6 bases). The CDR3 is 13 amino acids. Trimming took 5 bases from V and 12 from J, leaving 19 bases between them. From germline, CDR1 is MNHEY and CDR2 SVGAGI. Here the CDR3 reads CASSDRTALLDTF. DNA for the CDR3: TGTGCCAGCAGTGACAGGACAGCCCTTTTGGACACCTTC.

The chain recombines TRBV7-7 with TRBJ2-2, with D possibly being TRBD2 (6 bases). The CDR3 length is 16 residues. Looked up from germline, CDR1 is SSHAT and CDR2 is FNYEAQ (reference sequence). V was pared by 1 base and J by 1 base, with 10 bases between. The CDR3 DNA reads TGTGCCAGCAGCTTAGTAGGCGGGGTGAACACCGGGGAGCTGTTTTTT. Translation: CASSLVGGVNTGELFF.

The genes are TRBV7-2 and TRBJ1-2; possible D gene TRBD1, 6 bases. The CDR3 sequence is 15 residues long. Trimming removed 5 bases at V and 6 bases at J, with 19 bases between. Germline V gene lookup returns CDR1 SGHTA and CDR2 FQGNSA. In DNA, the CDR3 is TGTGCCAGCAGCCTTAGGTACGGGGGGCAAGATGGCTACACCTTC. Protein sequence: CASSLRYGGQDGYTF.

The V call is TRBV7-2, the J call TRBJ2-7; 7 nucleotides agree with TRBD2. CDR3 size: 13 residues. In germline, CDR1 is SGHTA, CDR2 FQGNSA. V shed 5 bases and J 1 base; nucleotides not matched to a gene: 2. CDR3 nucleotides: TGTGCCAGCAGCCGGACTAGATCCTACGAGCAGTACTTC. It encodes CASSRTRSYEQYF.

V gene TRBV27 combines with J gene TRBJ1-2, with 7 bases identical to TRBD1. This CDR3 has 13 residues. The trim removed 6 bases at V and 6 bases at J, leaving 7 bases unmatched. CDR1 is MNHEY and CDR2 is SMNVEV in the germline V gene (reference sequence). CDR3 region: CASRKDRVNGYTF. CDR3 bases: TGTGCCAGCAGGAAAGACAGGGTTAATGGCTACACCTTC.